These 3 T cell receptor beta chains were sequenced from one sample in a study of PD-L1 blockade in urothelial cancer. Time point given: pretreatment peripheral blood. Produced via immunoSEQ multiplex PCR; TCRdb's table is partial and in-frame only. Of about 50,000 clones listed, around 88% are singletons. Here the sequenced sample was PBMCs, taken around atezolizumab (anti-PD-L1) treatment. These TCRs come from a woman in her fifties or sixties with urothelial cancer.

The chain joins TRBV7-2 to TRBJ2-2; TRBD2 might be the D (5 bases). Germline loops: CDR1 SGHTA, CDR2 FQGNSA. This CDR3 is built from 15 residues. V lost 2 bases and J 3 bases, leaving 10 bases between the germline ends. The CDR3, as DNA: TGTGCCAGCAGCTTACTGGACTCCTACACCGGGGAGCTGTTTTTT. Translating gives CASSLLDSYTGELFF.

V is TRBV29-1 and J is TRBJ1-2; tentative D call: TRBD1 (5 bases). CDR3 length equals 15 residues. The V gene lost 4 bases and the J gene lost 4 bases, with 19 bases spanning the gap. CDR1 is SQVTM and CDR2 is ANQGSEA in the germline V gene. The CDR3, as DNA: TGCAGCGTTGTACCATGGTCGGGGGACCTCTATGGCTACACCTTC. Protein: CSVVPWSGDLYGYTF.

The chain recombines TRBV4-2 with TRBJ1-5, with TRBD1 identical over 9 bases. The V segment lost 2 bases and the J segment 0 bases; nucleotides outside the gene matches: 8. The CDR3 covers 18 residues. From germline, CDR1 is LGHNA and CDR2 YNFKEQ. CDR3 bases: TGTGCCAGCAGCCAAAGTTCTGGACAGGGGTATAGCAATCAGCCCCAGCATTTT. This translates into CASSQSSGQGYSNQPQHF.